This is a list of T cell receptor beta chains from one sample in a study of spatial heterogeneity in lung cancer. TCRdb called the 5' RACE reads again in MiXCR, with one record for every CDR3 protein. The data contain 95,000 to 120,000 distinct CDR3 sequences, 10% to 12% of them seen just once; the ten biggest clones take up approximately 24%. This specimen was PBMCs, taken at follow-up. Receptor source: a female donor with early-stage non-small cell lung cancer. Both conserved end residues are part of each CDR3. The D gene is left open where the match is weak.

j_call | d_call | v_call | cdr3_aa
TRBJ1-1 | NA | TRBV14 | CASSQVWGVTEAFF
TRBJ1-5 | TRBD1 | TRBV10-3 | CAISESGQVYNQPQHF
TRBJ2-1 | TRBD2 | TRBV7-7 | CASSLAMTGGNEQFF
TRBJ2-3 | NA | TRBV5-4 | CASSFDPPPDTQYF
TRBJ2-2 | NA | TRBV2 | CASSVVNTGELFF
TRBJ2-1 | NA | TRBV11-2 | CASSRLTGTAKEQFF
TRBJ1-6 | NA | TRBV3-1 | CASSRENYNSPLHF
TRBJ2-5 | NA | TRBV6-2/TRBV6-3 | CASSRHWKETQYF
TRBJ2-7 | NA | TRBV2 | CASSAVTYYEQYF
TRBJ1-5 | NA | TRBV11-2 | CASSLGPESQPQHF
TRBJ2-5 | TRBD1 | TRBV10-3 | CAISSGQGGEETQYF
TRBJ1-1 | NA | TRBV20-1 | CSADAPIGQIRTEAFF
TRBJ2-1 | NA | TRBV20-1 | CSDRRERTSSYNEQFF
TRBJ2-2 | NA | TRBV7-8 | CASSLVRASEGRELFF
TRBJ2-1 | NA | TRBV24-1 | CATSDFGDANNEQFF
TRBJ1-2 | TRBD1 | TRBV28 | CASSLLGGQGARGYTF
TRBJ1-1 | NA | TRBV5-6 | CASSLASGGVTEAFF
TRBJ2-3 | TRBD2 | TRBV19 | CASSLTSGSADTQYF
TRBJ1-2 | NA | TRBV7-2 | CASSLGRTGLYGYTF
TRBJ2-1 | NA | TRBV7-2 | CASSFTSQSYNEQFF
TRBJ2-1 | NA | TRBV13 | CASSLIQETSEQFF
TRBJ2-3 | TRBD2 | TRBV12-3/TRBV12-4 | CASSPSITSGSTDTQYF
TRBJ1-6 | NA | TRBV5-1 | CASSLVENSPLHF
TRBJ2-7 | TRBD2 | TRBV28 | CASTPWGSGRAYEQYF
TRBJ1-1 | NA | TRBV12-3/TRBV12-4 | CASSAGTEAFF
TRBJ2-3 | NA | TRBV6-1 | CASSPHTDTQYF
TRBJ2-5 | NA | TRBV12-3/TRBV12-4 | CASSFSVGGKGPGKQETQYF
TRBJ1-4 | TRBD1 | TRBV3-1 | CASSQYSSSGTGKEKLFF
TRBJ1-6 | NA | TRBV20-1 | CSARDQSRGTQGSPLHF
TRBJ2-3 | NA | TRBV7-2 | CASSQPWEDTQYF
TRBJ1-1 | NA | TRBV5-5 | CASSLVPGATEAFF
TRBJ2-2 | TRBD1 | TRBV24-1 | CATSDRSGGRELFF
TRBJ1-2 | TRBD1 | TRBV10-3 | CAISEGVDRIVYGYTF
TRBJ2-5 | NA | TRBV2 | CASSQNFGSRGETQYF
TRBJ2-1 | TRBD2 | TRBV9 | CASSLSGTSGYNEQFF
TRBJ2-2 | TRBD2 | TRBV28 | CASSFGLAGRTGELFF
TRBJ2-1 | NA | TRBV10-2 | CASSDRMIIEQFF
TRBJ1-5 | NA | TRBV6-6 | CASRAGDQPQHF
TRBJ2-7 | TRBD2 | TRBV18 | CASSPPNTGSGAYEQYF
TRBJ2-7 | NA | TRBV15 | CATSRGGQGTYEQYF
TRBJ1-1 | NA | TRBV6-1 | CASGRTVNTEAFF
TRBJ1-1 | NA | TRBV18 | CASFPGRGMNTEAFF
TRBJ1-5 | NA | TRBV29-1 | CSVSQGVDQPQHF
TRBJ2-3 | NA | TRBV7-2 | CASSLQVTDTQYF
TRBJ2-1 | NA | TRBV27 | CASSRGSYNEQFF
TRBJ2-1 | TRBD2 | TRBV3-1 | CASSQEPSGRLTEQFF
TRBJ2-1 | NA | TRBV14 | CASSQWRGQDNEQFF
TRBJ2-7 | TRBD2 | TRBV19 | CASSPTGLAPSSYEQYF
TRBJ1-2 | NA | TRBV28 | CASSFVFGDGYTF
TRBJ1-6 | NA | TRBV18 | CASSPTAGSDNSPLHF
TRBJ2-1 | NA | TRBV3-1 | CASSQGQSAYNEQFF
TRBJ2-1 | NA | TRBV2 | CASSEFPTSKSYNEQFF
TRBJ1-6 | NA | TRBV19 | CASSIAGNESPLHF
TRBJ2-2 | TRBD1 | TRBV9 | CASSARMDRATGELFF
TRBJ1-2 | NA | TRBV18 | CASSRTESPYGYTF
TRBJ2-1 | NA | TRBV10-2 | CASKGSNNEQFF
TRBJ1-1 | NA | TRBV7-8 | CASSFRRTELSAFF